The present entry profiles one T cell receptor (beta chain) with its context. The source of the sample is a study of blood T cell repertoires in COVID-19. The V end lost 5 bases, the J end lost 3 bases, and 13 bases lay between the germline ends. The CDR3 is made up of 14 amino acids. Germline CDR1 is SGHDN and CDR2 is FVKESK. Assay: immunoSEQ multiplex PCR; the TCRdb copy retains only in-frame clones and omits some. The table includes 250,000 to 400,000 clones, roughly nine tenths detected once. The sample taken for sequencing was PBMCs or T cells enriched from blood (not recorded which). The chain links TRBV14 to TRBJ1-2; D ambiguous. This clonotype originated in a man in his sixties who had recovered from COVID-19. The CDR3 loop reads CASSEGPGDYGYTF. The CDR3 DNA follows: TGTGCCAGCAGCGAAGGGCCCGGGGACTATGGCTACACCTTC.